The sequence of this T cell receptor (beta chain) was determined in a study of cytomegalovirus exposure and HLA in healthy donors. Study details: Findings of an earlier analysis included roughly 110 million unique TCR beta sequences from roughly 180 million T cells. General observations from the study: Indistinguishable V segments, including TRBV6-2 and TRBV6-3, were excluded. Reports described diagnosis of cytomegalovirus status by the classifier as highly specific and sensitive.

It was with 60 Vbeta and 13 Jbeta primers that the PCR ran. TCRdb keeps only in-frame clones here, not all; method: immunoSEQ multiplex PCR. The sample gives 150,000 to 200,000 clones, around 81% of which show up once; around 2% is in the top ten. V was shortened by 6 bases and J by 1 base, with 12 bases between the two germline ends. CDR3 length equals 15 residues. The V gene's germline CDR1 is MRHNA and CDR2 SNTAGT. Worth noting for this clone: What it recognizes is unknown.

This TCR came from a man aged 18 to 35 in good health and CMV-seronegative. Sequenced input: PBMCs. The genes are TRBV6-4 and TRBJ2-2; possibly TRBD2 for D (7 bases). CDR3 region: CASSRGAQNTGELFF. The CDR3 nucleotides read TGTGCCAGCAGCCGGGGGGCCCAGAACACCGGGGAGCTGTTTTTT.